The next 3 T cell receptor beta chains were all read from a single sample in a study of blood T cells in healthy people across ages (dated by TCRdb to the mid-2010s). Preparation of the library involved 5' RACE. Sequenced on an Illumina HiSeq 2500. A second PCR of about 7 to 12 cycles was run with a J-beta primer mix and a sample-barcoded 5' primer. The public reads were reanalyzed by TCRdb: fastp trimming at Q25, MiXCR alignment, in-frame beta chains only. Each entry is one CDR3 protein sequence, shown with its most common DNA and genes. The sample table lists 700,000 or so distinct CDR3 sequences, over 20% of them with a count of one. In total, the top ten clones hold about 22% of the sample. The sequenced sample was blood. These receptors all come from a man aged 70 or older in good health.

The rearrangement links TRBV18 to TRBJ2-7, with 7 bases lining up with TRBD1. The trim removed 6 bases at V and 5 bases at J, leaving 4 bases unmatched. The V gene's germline CDR1 is KGHSH and CDR2 LQKENI. The CDR3 contains 12 residues. The CDR3, as DNA: TGTGCCAGCTCTCGACAGGGCCACGAGCAGTACTTC. This translates into CASSRQGHEQYF.

The table lists this clonotype with a few counts. A read error may be the cause here, since a much bigger clone is one base away. V gene TRBV12-3 or TRBV12-4 combines with J gene TRBJ2-3; TRBD2 aligns across 9 bases. This CDR3 has 17 amino acids. Here the CDR3 reads CASSLAGSGGRRDAQYF. CDR3 DNA sequence: TGTGCCAGCAGTTTAGCTGGAAGCGGGGGGAGAAGAGATGCGCAGTATTTT.

Only a few counts were recorded for this clonotype. The chain joins TRBV15 to TRBJ2-1; D may be TRBD2 (6 bases). This CDR3 is built from 16 residues. V was pared by 0 bases and J by 3 bases, with 12 bases between. CDR1 is LNHNV, CDR2 YYDKDF, per germline (reference sequence). CDR3 loop: CATSREGGWGYNEQFF. CDR3 sequence (DNA): TGTGCCACCAGCAGAGAAGGAGGGTGGGGCTACAATGAGCAGTTCTTC.